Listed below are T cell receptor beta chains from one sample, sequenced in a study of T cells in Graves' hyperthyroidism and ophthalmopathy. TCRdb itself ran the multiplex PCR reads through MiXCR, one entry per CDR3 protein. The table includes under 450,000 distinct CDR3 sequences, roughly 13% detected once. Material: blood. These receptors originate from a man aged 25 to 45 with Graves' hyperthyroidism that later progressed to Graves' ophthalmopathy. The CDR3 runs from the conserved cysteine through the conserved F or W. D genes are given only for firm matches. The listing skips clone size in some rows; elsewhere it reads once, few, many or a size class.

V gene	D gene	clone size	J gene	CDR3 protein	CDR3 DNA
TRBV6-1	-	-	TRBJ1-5	CASSGEGYYSNQPQHF	TGTGCCAGCAGTGGGGAGGGATACTATAGCAATCAGCCCCAGCATTTT
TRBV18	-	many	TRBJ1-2	CASSPDGNYGYTF	TGTGCCAGCAGTCCCGACGGGAACTATGGCTACACCTTC
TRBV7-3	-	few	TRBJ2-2	CASSSGTFTGELFF	TGTGCCAGCAGCTCGGGGACTTTCACCGGGGAGCTGTTTTTT
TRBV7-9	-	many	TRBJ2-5	CASSNSDSSKYF	TGTGCCAGCAGTAATTCGGACTCCTCCAAGTACTTC
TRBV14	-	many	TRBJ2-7	CASSPLAANGYEQYF	TGTGCCAGCAGCCCACTAGCAGCTAACGGCTACGAGCAGTACTTC
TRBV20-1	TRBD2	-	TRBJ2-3	CSARSTSGGTDTQYF	TGCAGTGCTAGATCGACTAGCGGGGGGACAGATACGCAGTATTTT
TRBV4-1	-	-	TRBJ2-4	CASSQDTSGIQYF	TGCGCCAGCAGCCAAGATACCAGCGGCATTCAGTACTTC
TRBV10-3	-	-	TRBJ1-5	CAISDRGNQPQHF	TGTGCCATCAGTGACAGGGGAAATCAGCCCCAGCATTTT
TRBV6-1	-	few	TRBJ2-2	CASSGVGAGELFF	TGTGCCAGCAGCGGCGTGGGAGCCGGGGAGCTGTTTTTT
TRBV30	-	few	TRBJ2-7	CAWSGEGEQYF	TGTGCCTGGAGTGGGGAAGGCGAGCAGTACTTC
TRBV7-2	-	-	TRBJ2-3	CASSAYTDTQYF	TGTGCCAGCAGCGCATACACAGATACGCAGTATTTT
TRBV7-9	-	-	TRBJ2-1	CASAPGTRRDEQFF	TGTGCCAGCGCCCCCGGGACTCGGAGGGATGAGCAGTTCTTC
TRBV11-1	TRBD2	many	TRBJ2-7	CASSSAGAYYEQYF	TGTGCCAGCAGCTCAGCGGGGGCCTACTACGAGCAGTACTTC
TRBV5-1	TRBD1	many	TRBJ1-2	CASSLTGVNYGYTF	TGCGCCAGCAGCTTAACAGGGGTGAACTATGGCTACACCTTC
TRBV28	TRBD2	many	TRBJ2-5	CASSPRRLAGGIQETQYF	TGTGCCAGCAGTCCCCGGCGACTAGCGGGGGGGATCCAAGAGACCCAGTACTTC
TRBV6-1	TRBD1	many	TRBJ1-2	CASSSGQGTYGYTF	TGTGCCAGCAGTTCGGGACAGGGGACCTATGGCTACACCTTC
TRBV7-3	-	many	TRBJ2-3	CASSPAPRVTQYF	TGTGCCAGCAGCCCGGCACCCCGTGTTACGCAGTATTTT
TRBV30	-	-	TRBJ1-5	CAWSRGGSNQPQHF	TGTGCCTGGAGCCGGGGGGGGAGCAATCAGCCCCAGCATTTT
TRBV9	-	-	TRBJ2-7	CASSGHREGSYEQYF	TGTGCCAGCAGCGGCCACAGGGAAGGCTCCTACGAGCAGTACTTC
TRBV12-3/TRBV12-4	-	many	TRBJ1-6	CASNLGGLDSPLHF	TGTGCCAGCAACCTAGGGGGTTTGGATTCACCCCTCCACTTT
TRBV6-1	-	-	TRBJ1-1	CASSAATAEAFF	TGTGCCAGCAGCGCCGCGACGGCAGAAGCTTTCTTT
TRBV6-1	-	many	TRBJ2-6	CASSEGTSGANVLTF	TGTGCCAGCAGTGAAGGCACCTCTGGGGCCAACGTCCTGACTTTC
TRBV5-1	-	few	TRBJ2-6	CASSLDRVGGANVLTF	TGCGCCAGCAGCTTGGATCGGGTAGGAGGGGCCAACGTCCTGACTTTC
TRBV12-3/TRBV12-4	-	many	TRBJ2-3	CASSLEGFGTDTQYF	TGTGCCAGCAGTTTAGAAGGGTTCGGCACAGATACGCAGTATTTT
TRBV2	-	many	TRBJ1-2	CASTSRTYGYTF	TGTGCCAGCACCTCTAGAACTTATGGCTACACCTTC
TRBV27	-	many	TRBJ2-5	CASSFLLGETQYF	TGTGCCAGCAGTTTCCTCCTTGGGGAGACCCAGTACTTC
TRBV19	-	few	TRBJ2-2	CASSIWQVDTGELFF	TGTGCCAGTAGTATATGGCAGGTAGACACCGGGGAGCTGTTTTTT
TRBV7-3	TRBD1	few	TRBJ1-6	CASSLTGQVNSPLHF	TGTGCCAGCAGCTTAACTGGACAGGTTAATTCACCCCTCCACTTT
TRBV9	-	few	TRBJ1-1	CASSVGGGREDTEAFF	TGTGCCAGCAGCGTAGGGGGGGGTAGGGAGGACACTGAAGCTTTCTTT
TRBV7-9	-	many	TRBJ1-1	CASSLATTEAFF	TGTGCCAGCAGCTTAGCGACTACTGAAGCTTTCTTT
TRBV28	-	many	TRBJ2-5	CASSTLAVGETQYF	TGTGCCAGCAGTACTTTAGCGGTAGGGGAGACCCAGTACTTC
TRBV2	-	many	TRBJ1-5	CASSQQFFQPQHF	TGTGCCAGCAGCCAACAGTTTTTTCAGCCCCAGCATTTT
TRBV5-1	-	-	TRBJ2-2	CASSLLAALNTGELFF	TGCGCCAGCAGCTTGTTAGCGGCCCTCAACACCGGGGAGCTGTTTTTT
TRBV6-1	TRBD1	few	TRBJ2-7	CASSVRDSIRYERYF	TGTGCCAGCAGTGTCCGGGACAGTATAAGATACGAGCGGTACTTC
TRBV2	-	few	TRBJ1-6	CASSEALRGSPLHF	TGTGCCAGCAGTGAAGCGCTTCGGGGATCACCCCTCCACTTT
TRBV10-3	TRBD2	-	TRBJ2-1	CAISERLQRLAGGPSEQFF	TGTGCCATCAGTGAGAGGTTACAGAGACTAGCGGGGGGCCCAAGTGAGCAGTTCTTC
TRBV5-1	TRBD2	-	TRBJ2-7	CASSAGTSTPDEQYF	TGCGCCAGCAGTGCCGGGACTAGCACACCCGACGAGCAGTACTTC
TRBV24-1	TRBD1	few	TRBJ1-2	CATSDRRQGYGYTF	TGTGCCACCAGTGACCGGAGACAGGGCTATGGCTACACCTTC
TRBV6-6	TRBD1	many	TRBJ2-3	CASSYGTGRDTQYF	TGTGCCAGCAGTTACGGGACAGGGCGGGATACGCAGTATTTT
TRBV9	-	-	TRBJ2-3	CASSPIRGTDTQYF	TGTGCCAGCAGCCCCATCCGGGGCACAGATACGCAGTATTTT
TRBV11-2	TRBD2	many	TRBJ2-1	CASSFGQIASGGAHNEQFF	TGTGCCAGCAGCTTCGGACAAATAGCTAGCGGGGGGGCCCACAATGAGCAGTTCTTC
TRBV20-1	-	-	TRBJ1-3	CSARSGSSGNTIYF	TGCAGTGCTAGATCAGGGAGTAGTGGAAACACCATATATTTT
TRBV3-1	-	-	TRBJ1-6	CASSQGQGLTPLHF	TGTGCCAGCAGCCAAGGGCAGGGTTTAACACCCCTCCACTTT
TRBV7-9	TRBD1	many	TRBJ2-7	CASSSGTGGGEQYF	TGTGCCAGCAGCTCCGGGACAGGGGGTGGCGAGCAGTACTTC
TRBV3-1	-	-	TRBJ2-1	CASSHPPYNEQFF	TGTGCCAGCAGCCACCCCCCCTACAATGAGCAGTTCTTC
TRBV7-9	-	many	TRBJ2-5	CASSPRLEQTQYF	TGTGCCAGCAGCCCCCGACTAGAACAGACCCAGTACTTC
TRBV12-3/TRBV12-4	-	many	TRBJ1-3	CASSPDRSSGNTIYF	TGTGCCAGCAGCCCAGACAGATCTTCTGGAAACACCATATATTTT
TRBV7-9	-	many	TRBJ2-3	CASSPQVRTDTQYF	TGTGCCAGCAGCCCGCAGGTTCGCACAGATACGCAGTATTTT
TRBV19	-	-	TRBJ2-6	CASRGHSGANVLTF	TGTGCCAGTAGGGGACACTCTGGGGCCAACGTCCTGACTTTC
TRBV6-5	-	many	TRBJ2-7	CASSWNEEQYF	TGTGCCAGCAGTTGGAACGAGGAGCAGTACTTC